The rows below give T cell receptor beta chains drawn from one sample of a study of T cell changes during pregnancy in multiple sclerosis. The protocol was immunoSEQ multiplex PCR, while the TCRdb copy is restricted to in-frame clones and leaves out a portion. This table holds tens of thousands of clones, 80% to 95% found once. The sequencing used peripheral blood, collected in the first trimester of pregnancy. The receptors stem from a female donor in good health, enrolled as a control in a pregnancy study. Each CDR3 is given with its conserved first and last residue. Size is stated for part of the rows, as once, few or many counts, or as a class when the clone is expanded.

v_call	clone_size	j_call	cdr3_aa
TRBV19	-	TRBJ2-7	CASSIGQGPSYEQYF
TRBV15	-	TRBJ2-3	CATLRDFVTDTQYF
TRBV4-1	once	TRBJ2-1	CASSQEDWSSYNEQFF
TRBV6-1	-	TRBJ2-1	CASSEAPLAGGLKNEQFF
TRBV4-2	-	TRBJ1-5	CASSQDNPGGALGPQHF
TRBV23-1	-	TRBJ2-1	CASSGTGVHEQFF
TRBV18	-	TRBJ1-2	CASSEDSNYGYTF
TRBV5-1	-	TRBJ2-3	CASSPASEIAQYF
TRBV5-8	-	TRBJ2-7	CASSRAGTGGSSYEQYF
TRBV5-1	-	TRBJ1-5	CASSLGDSQPQHF
TRBV7-9	-	TRBJ2-3	CASSLRTGAADTQYF
TRBV10-3	-	TRBJ2-1	CAIRPGLERVNEQFF
TRBV28	-	TRBJ1-3	CASSPMAGGNTIYF
TRBV28	-	TRBJ1-5	CASKDRDNQPQHF
TRBV11-2	many	TRBJ1-5	CASSAGQGVRGNQPQHF
TRBV10-3	-	TRBJ1-2	CASFPGGAGYGYTF
TRBV7-2	-	TRBJ1-1	CASSLAPPDRGNTEAFF
TRBV5-8	-	TRBJ1-5	CASSLPGQGSNQPQHF
TRBV6-6	once	TRBJ2-3	CASSYPGTSGSRPPDF
TRBV6-1	-	TRBJ1-2	CASYTGASSYTF
TRBV7-9	-	TRBJ2-7	CASSPHRDRAHNEQYF
TRBV18	-	TRBJ2-2	CASLGAGNTGELFF
TRBV11-2	-	TRBJ2-6	CASSGLIRSGANVLTF
TRBV29-1	-	TRBJ2-3	CSVGQGVGTDTQYF
TRBV5-1	-	TRBJ2-4	CASSPGDSLRDIQYF
TRBV6-6	-	TRBJ2-3	CASSPTGTGTDTQYF
TRBV29-1	-	TRBJ2-1	CSVMGLAGGVDNEQFF
TRBV4-2	-	TRBJ1-2	CASSHPEGGPNNVYTF
TRBV15	-	TRBJ1-1	CATSRERNTEAFF
TRBV30	-	TRBJ2-7	CAWSAYREQYF
TRBV7-6	once	TRBJ1-1	CASSPVLRTATEAFF
TRBV7-9	-	TRBJ1-1	CASSLARQTEAFF
TRBV6-6	-	TRBJ2-3	CASSYRGAIPTDTQYF
TRBV28	-	TRBJ2-1	CASSSTSASSYNEQFF
TRBV2	-	TRBJ1-6	CASSRTASIAPTNSPLHF
TRBV28	-	TRBJ1-5	CASSFDREGNQPQHF
TRBV19	-	TRBJ2-7	CASRKTGWHEQYF
TRBV11-1	once	TRBJ1-1	CASSFSRGATEAFF
TRBV7-9	-	TRBJ2-3	CASSPGSSGTDTQYF
TRBV6-6	-	TRBJ2-7	CASSKTGNEQYF
TRBV27	-	TRBJ2-7	CARSSPLLSMARRTNEQYF
TRBV4-1	-	TRBJ1-6	CATAGQGNSPLHF
TRBV4-1	-	TRBJ2-1	CASSQVRGSSYNEQFF
TRBV7-9	-	TRBJ2-5	CASSSNDRGQETQYF
TRBV2	-	TRBJ1-4	CASREGQGFGEKLFF